Each of the 12 T cell receptor beta chains below was sequenced from the same sample in a study of control samples from healthy donors and cancer patients. Profiled with immunoSEQ multiplex PCR; TCRdb holds only in-frame clones, not every one. The data hold 150,000 or so clones, with 93% observed a single time. Sequencing was done on a sample of blood. The receptors come from a woman aged 55-69 years in good health.

This rearrangement joins TRBV27 to TRBJ1-4; a possible D gene is TRBD1 (5 bases). Germline assignment: CDR1 MNHEY and CDR2 SMNVEV (reference sequence). V was pared by 8 bases and J by 0 bases, with 13 bases between. The CDR3 runs to 15 residues. As DNA, the CDR3 is TGTGCCAGCGGGAGTTCGGGGGCAACTAATGAAAAACTGTTTTTT. The encoded protein is CASGSSGATNEKLFF.

This clone was detected once. This chain uses TRBV14 with TRBJ2-7; D could derive from TRBD1 or TRBD2 (5 bases each). This CDR3 comprises 13 residues. V gave up 0 bases and J gave up 4 bases, with 7 bases separating them. Per germline, CDR1 SGHDN and CDR2 FVKESK. The CDR3: CASSQDWGYEQYF. As DNA, the CDR3 is TGTGCCAGCAGCCAAGATTGGGGGTACGAGCAGTACTTC.

V usage is TRBV9 and J usage is TRBJ1-3, with D unresolved. Germline CDR1 is SGDLS and CDR2 is YYNGEE. The ends were cut back, 0 bases at V and 3 bases at J, with 7 bases in the middle. The CDR3 length is 14 residues. CDR3 DNA: TGTGCCAGCAGCGTAGAGGGAGATGGAAACACCATATATTTT. Its protein product is CASSVEGDGNTIYF.

The count of this clone is one. The chain carries TRBV11-2 and TRBJ1-1; a possible D gene is TRBD1 (5 bases). The CDR3 totals 13 residues. V lost 6 bases to trimming and J lost 6 bases, with 14 bases between them. Looked up from germline, CDR1 is SGHAT and CDR2 is FQNNGV. The CDR3, as DNA: TGTGCCAGCAGTCAAGACGGGGCTGCTGAAGCTTTCTTT. It specifies CASSQDGAAEAFF.

The chain has TRBV27 and TRBJ2-1; no firm D call. The CDR3 sequence is 16 residues long. Trimming removed 6 bases from V and 0 bases from J, with 15 bases in between. Germline CDR1 reads MNHEY; CDR2 reads SMNVEV (reference sequence). The DNA of the CDR3 is TGTGCCAGCAGCCTAAGCGCAGCAATCTCCTACAATGAGCAGTTCTTC. It specifies CASSLSAAISYNEQFF.

This chain joins TRBV7-8 and TRBJ2-5; 9 bases map to TRBD2. The trim removed 3 bases at V and 5 bases at J, leaving 10 bases unmatched. This CDR3 is built from 16 residues. Germline CDR1 reads SGHVS; CDR2 reads FQNEAQ. For the CDR3, the DNA is TGTGCCAGCAGCTTGGTGGGTAGCGGGGGATCGGAGACCCAGTACTTC. It codes for CASSLVGSGGSETQYF.

The rearrangement joins TRBV24-1 to TRBJ2-1, with 9 nucleotides matching TRBD1. This CDR3 contains 15 residues. The V gene end was trimmed by 3 bases and the J gene end by 9 bases; junction bases not matched to a gene: 8. Germline V lookup: CDR1 KGHDR, CDR2 SFDVKD. As DNA, the CDR3 is TGTGCCACCAGTGATAACCACAGGGGGCAAGTTGAGCAGTTCTTC. Translating it yields CATSDNHRGQVEQFF.

The V call is TRBV10-2, the J call TRBJ1-2; tentatively, D is TRBD1 (6 bases). With 0 bases removed from V and 3 bases from J, the gap between germline ends came to 17 bases. The V gene's germline CDR1 is WSHSY and CDR2 SAAADI. The CDR3 contains 17 residues. CDR3 residues: CASSESRGLGGYYGYTF. In DNA form, the CDR3 reads TGCGCCAGCAGTGAGTCGAGGGGGTTAGGAGGATACTATGGCTACACCTTC.

The chain combines TRBV30 with TRBJ1-6; D call uncertain. Germline V lookup: CDR1 GTSNPN, CDR2 SVGIG (reference sequence). This CDR3 contains 13 residues. Deletions cut 2 bases from V and 5 bases from J, with 7 bases between. CDR3 protein: CAWSSQDNSPLHF. CDR3 bases: TGTGCCTGGAGTTCTCAAGATAATTCACCCCTCCACTTT.

The V and J genes are TRBV6-7 and TRBJ1-1; the D gene is possibly TRBD1 (5 bases). TRBV6-7 is marked as an open reading frame, function uncertain. V lost 3 bases to trimming and J lost 10 bases, with 21 bases between them. The CDR3 totals 15 residues. CDR3 nucleotide sequence: TGTGCCAGCAGTTATGAACCCCAGGGAGCGGAGGCAGCTTTCTTT. Translating gives CASSYEPQGAEAAFF.

This chain uses TRBV6-5 with TRBJ2-7, with D unclear. CDR3 size: 16 residues. Germline CDR1 MNHEY, CDR2 SVGAGI. V lost 0 bases and J lost 5, with 17 bases in between. The CDR3 is CASSYSYTLLLHEQYF. In DNA, the CDR3 is TGTGCCAGCAGTTACTCGTATACTCTGCTCCTCCACGAGCAGTACTTC.

The V and J genes are TRBV21-1 and TRBJ2-5; the D call of TRBD1 is as the table states it, not checked on the DNA. TRBV21-1 is labeled a pseudogene. The CDR3 is made up of 19 amino acids. In nucleotides, the CDR3 is TGTGCCAGCAGCGACCGGGACAGGACGTCCCGAAGGTACCAAGAGACCCAGTACTTC. This codes for CASSDRDRTSRRYQETQYF.